The 19 T cell receptor beta chains given below trace back to one sample, sequenced in a study of cytomegalovirus exposure and HLA in healthy donors. PCR was performed using 60 Vbeta and 13 Jbeta primers. Assay: immunoSEQ multiplex PCR; the TCRdb copy retains only in-frame clones and omits some. The profile covers approximately 200,000 clones, with around 78% appearing a single time and about 1.9% taken by the ten largest. The sample comprised PBMCs. These TCRs come from a man under 40 in good health and CMV-seronegative.

In its sample, this clone was seen a few times. The chain combines TRBV5-1 with TRBJ2-4, with D perhaps matching TRBD1 (6 bases). This CDR3 is built from 15 residues. The V gene's germline CDR1 is SGHRS and CDR2 YFSETQ. The V gene lost 0 bases and the J gene lost 7 bases, with 14 bases spanning the gap. CDR3 sequence: CASSLDGQGLNIQYF. The CDR3 DNA reads as TGCGCCAGCAGCTTGGACGGCCAGGGGCTGAACATTCAGTACTTC.

The rearrangement uses TRBV7-3 and TRBJ2-3, with D perhaps TRBD2 (5 bases). Germline CDR1 SGHTA, CDR2 FQGTGA. The length of the CDR3 is 15 residues. The V and J ends lost 3 bases and 0 bases respectively, with 10 bases between them. CDR3 DNA sequence: TGTGCCAGCAGCTTGGGCGGGCGTAGCACAGATACGCAGTATTTT. Translation gives CASSLGGRSTDTQYF.

This clone was counted once. The chain joins TRBV18 to TRBJ2-6; D is undetermined. Per germline, CDR1 KGHSH and CDR2 LQKENI. V gave up 2 bases and J gave up 2 bases, with 7 bases separating them. The CDR3 consists of 15 residues. The CDR3 nucleotides are TGTGCCAGCTCACCAGATGGAGCTGGGGCCAACGTCCTGACTTTC. It yields the protein CASSPDGAGANVLTF.

This chain connects TRBV6-1 to TRBJ2-4; 10 bases agree with TRBD2. The V gene's germline CDR1 is MNHNS and CDR2 SASEGT. J was trimmed by 2 bases and V by 7 bases; bases with no gene match: 5. This CDR3 spans 15 amino acids. CDR3 nucleotides: TGTGCCAGCACGCTAGCGGGAGATACCAAAAACATTCAGTACTTC. Protein: CASTLAGDTKNIQYF.

The chain is built from TRBV19 and TRBJ2-5, with D possibly TRBD2 on 6 matching bases. The V gene lost 8 bases and the J gene lost 5 bases, with 18 bases spanning the gap. Germline values: CDR1 LNHDA, CDR2 SQIVND (reference sequence). The CDR3 spans 14 residues. The CDR3 nucleotides read TGTGCCAGTCAACAAGGGACTTTGGGGGAGACCCAGTACTTC. As protein: CASQQGTLGETQYF.

V is TRBV29-1 and J is TRBJ2-3; possibly TRBD1 for D (6 bases). This CDR3 is built from 11 residues. Germline V gene lookup returns CDR1 SQVTM and CDR2 ANQGSEA. CDR3 DNA: TGCTCAGGGGAGTTCACAGATACGCAGTATTTT. The encoded protein is CSGEFTDTQYF.

The rearrangement links TRBV5-4 to TRBJ2-2; 7 nucleotides align to TRBD1. Losses at the gene ends were 0 bases for V and 5 bases for J; bases not matched to a gene: 7. The CDR3 extends over 16 amino acids. CDR1 and CDR2 from the germline V gene are SGHNT and YYREEE (reference sequence). The CDR3 spells CASSLGRGGSTGELFF. In DNA form, the CDR3 reads TGTGCCAGCAGCTTGGGACGAGGGGGCTCGACCGGGGAGCTGTTTTTT.

The CDR3 sequence: CASSGGQGKEETQYF. The CDR3 DNA follows: TGCGCCAGCAGCGGGGGACAGGGGAAAGAAGAGACCCAGTACTTC. The rearrangement links TRBV5-1 to TRBJ2-5; 10 bases align to TRBD1. J was trimmed by 3 bases and V by 4 bases; bases with no gene match: 6. This CDR3 region has 15 residues. Germline values: CDR1 SGHRS, CDR2 YFSETQ.

The chain employs TRBV13 and TRBJ2-7, with a possible D match to TRBD1 (6 bases). CDR3 length: 15 residues. The V gene's germline CDR1 is PRHDT and CDR2 FYEKMQ (reference sequence). The ends were cut back, 5 bases at V and 2 bases at J, with 16 bases in the middle. CDR3 amino acids: CASSHERQDPYEQYF. In nucleotides, the CDR3 is TGTGCCAGCAGCCATGAAAGACAGGACCCCTACGAGCAGTACTTC.

DNA of the CDR3: TGTGCCTGGGTAACAGGGGGCGGACTGGCTTTCTTT. Translating gives CAWVTGGGLAFF. The V gene is TRBV30, the J gene TRBJ1-1; TRBD1 aligns across 9 bases. Losses at the gene ends were 5 bases for V and 11 bases for J; bases not matched to a gene: 9. CDR1 is GTSNPN and CDR2 is SVGIG in the germline V gene (reference sequence). The CDR3 length is 12 residues.

The chain combines TRBV28 with TRBJ1-2, with D maybe TRBD1 (6 bases). The V gene's germline CDR1 is MDHEN and CDR2 SYDVKM. This CDR3 contains 14 residues. V was pared by 7 bases and J by 2 bases, with 14 bases between. This CDR3 reads CASILTGSNYGYTF. CDR3 in DNA: TGTGCCAGCATTTTGACAGGTTCGAACTATGGCTACACCTTC.

This clone was seen a single time. This chain links TRBV29-1 with TRBJ2-3, with 9 bases lining up with TRBD2. Unmatched junction bases numbered 6, after V lost 2 bases and J lost 3 bases. The CDR3 runs to 15 residues. CDR1 is SQVTM, CDR2 ANQGSEA, per germline. The CDR3 nucleotides are TGCAGCGTTGAATGGCGGGAGGGGAGAACAGATACGCAGTATTTT. Protein: CSVEWREGRTDTQYF.

The rearrangement links TRBV10-1 to TRBJ2-7; 9 bases line up with TRBD1. The germline gives CDR1 WNHNN, CDR2 SYGVQD (reference sequence). The length of the CDR3 is 16 residues. V lost 2 bases to trimming and J lost 2 bases; unmatched junction nucleotides: 7. CDR3 coding DNA: TGCGCCAGCAGTGAGGGGACACAGGGGGCGACCTACGAGCAGTACTTC. It specifies CASSEGTQGATYEQYF.

V gene TRBV7-3 combines with J gene TRBJ2-2, with 7 positions matching TRBD1. Germline trimming cut 8 bases from V and 3 bases from J; bases unmatched to any gene: 0. Germline CDR1 SGHTA, CDR2 FQGTGA. This CDR3 is 12 amino acids long. CDR3 sequence: CASDRDTGELFF. DNA for the CDR3: TGTGCCAGCGACAGGGACACCGGGGAGCTGTTTTTT.

The gene calls are TRBV14 and TRBJ1-3; possible D gene TRBD1, 6 bases. This CDR3 has 17 residues. Deletions cut 2 bases from V and 0 bases from J, with 14 bases between. CDR1 and CDR2 from the germline V gene are SGHDN and FVKESK. CDR3 in amino acids: CASSQYRDLPSGNTIYF. For the CDR3, the DNA is TGTGCCAGCAGCCAATACAGGGACCTACCCTCTGGAAACACCATATATTTT. The full variable domain, in which reference TRBV14 and TRBJ1-3 provide the parts outside the CDR3, is EAGVTQFPSHSVIEKGQTVTLRCDPISGHDNLYWYRRVMGKEIKFLLHFVKESKQDESGMPNNRFLAERTGGTYSTLKVQPAELEDSGVYFCASSQYRDLPSGNTIYFGEGSWLTVV.

In this sample, this clone turned up a few times. This chain connects TRBV4-2 to TRBJ2-7, with 8 bases matching TRBD2. The germline gives CDR1 LGHNA, CDR2 YNFKEQ. J was trimmed by 0 bases and V by 2 bases; bases with no gene match: 12. The CDR3 is made up of 18 amino acids. The CDR3 nucleotides read TGTGCCAGCAGCCAATACCTAGCACGGGAGGGTCCCTCCTACGAGCAGTACTTC. Protein: CASSQYLAREGPSYEQYF.

The chain joins TRBV2 to TRBJ2-2; D is uncertain. Germline assignment: CDR1 SNHLY and CDR2 FYNNEI. The CDR3 runs 16 residues. Trimming left V 0 bases short and J 4 bases short, with 12 bases between. CDR3 nucleotide sequence: TGTGCCAGCAGTGAAGCGCTTACTCCGCCCACCGGGGAGCTGTTTTTT. This translates into CASSEALTPPTGELFF. Using reference TRBV2 and TRBJ2-2 for the parts outside the CDR3, the full variable domain is EPEVTQTPSHQVTQMGQEVILRCVPISNHLYFYWYRQILGQKVEFLVSFYNNEISEKSEIFDDQFSVERPDGSNFTLKIRSTKLEDSAMYFCASSEALTPPTGELFFGEGSRLTVL.

V is TRBV2 and J is TRBJ2-7; tentatively, D is TRBD1 (7 bases). V lost 8 bases to trimming and J lost 2 bases, with 16 bases between them. The germline V gene encodes CDR1 SNHLY and CDR2 FYNNEI. The CDR3 runs to 14 residues. The CDR3, as DNA: TGTGCCAGCCTTACGACAGGGACTGCCTACGAGCAGTACTTC. It yields the protein CASLTTGTAYEQYF. Combining the CDR3 with reference TRBV2 and TRBJ2-7 gives the whole variable domain EPEVTQTPSHQVTQMGQEVILRCVPISNHLYFYWYRQILGQKVEFLVSFYNNEISEKSEIFDDQFSVERPDGSNFTLKIRSTKLEDSAMYFCASLTTGTAYEQYFGPGTRLTVT.

This clone was counted between two and nine times. The rearrangement uses TRBV28 and TRBJ1-1; no clear D. V gave up 6 bases and J gave up 1 base, with 3 bases separating them. The germline gives CDR1 MDHEN, CDR2 SYDVKM. CDR3 length equals 11 residues. CDR3 sequence reads: CASSWNTEAFF. CDR3 in DNA: TGTGCCAGCAGCTGGAACACTGAAGCTTTCTTT.